This TCR beta chain originates from a study of metastatic and nonmetastatic thyroid tumors. Study summary: Malignant and benign thyroid patients had repertoires compared in peripheral blood and tumor or nodule tissue. Study-level points and caveats: Significantly higher TCR beta diversity was reportedly seen in malignant thyroid tumors than benign nodules, in blood and tumor.

V gave up 7 bases and J gave up 2 bases, with 5 bases separating them. Per germline, CDR1 MDHEN and CDR2 SYDVKM. The CDR3 runs 11 residues. Not a single patient had been given any form of treatment at any point before undergoing thyroid surgery. In the study's own analysis: Construction of a distant-metastasis classifier for papillary thyroid cancer relied on CDR3 differences across clinicopathological groups. Using MiXCR, TCRdb re-called clones from the PCR reads. The V and J calls were determined by TCRdb, not by the authors. Here the sample spans a few thousand clones, over 25% being singletons. This clone qualifies as large. Its matching antigen is unknown.

The V and J genes are TRBV28 and TRBJ1-1; the D is unclear. This clonotype was sampled from a female donor with papillary thyroid cancer or a benign thyroid nodule (not recorded which). Some clones in this sample may be carry-over from other donors' samples. Sequences were obtained from adjacent normal tissue. The CDR3 nucleotides are TGTGCCAGCAAAATCAACACTGAAGCTTTCTTT. The encoded protein is CASKINTEAFF.